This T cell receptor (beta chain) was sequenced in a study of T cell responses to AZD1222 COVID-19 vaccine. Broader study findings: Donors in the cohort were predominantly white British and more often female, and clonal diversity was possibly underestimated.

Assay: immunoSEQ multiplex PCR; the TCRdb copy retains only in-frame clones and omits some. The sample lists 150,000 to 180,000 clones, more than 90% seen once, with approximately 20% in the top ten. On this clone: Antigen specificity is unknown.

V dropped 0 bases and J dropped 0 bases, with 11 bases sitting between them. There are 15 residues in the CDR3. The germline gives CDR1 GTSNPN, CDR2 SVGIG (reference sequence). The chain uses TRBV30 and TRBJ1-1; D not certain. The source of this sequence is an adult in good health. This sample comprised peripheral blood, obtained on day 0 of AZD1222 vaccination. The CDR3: CAWSVIQALNTEAFF. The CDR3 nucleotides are TGTGCCTGGAGTGTAATCCAGGCTTTGAACACTGAAGCTTTCTTT. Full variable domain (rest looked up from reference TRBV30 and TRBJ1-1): SQTIHQWPATLVQPVGSPLSLECTVEGTSNPNLYWYRQAAGRGLQLLFYSVGIGQISSEVPQNLSASRPQDRQFILSSKKLLLSDSGFYLCAWSVIQALNTEAFFGQGTRLTVV.